The 8 T cell receptor beta chains given below trace back to one sample, sequenced in a study of blood T cell repertoires in COVID-19. Libraries were prepared by immunoSEQ multiplex PCR; TCRdb keeps only in-frame clonotypes and omits some of them. Altogether about 160,000 clones are present, approximately 81% being singletons, with the ten largest covering more than 5%. Specimen: peripheral blood. The origin of the receptors is a woman between 50 and 59 years old with COVID-19, enrolled during active disease.

The chain employs TRBV7-9 and TRBJ2-3; the match to TRBD1 covers 7 bases. CDR1 SEHNR and CDR2 FQNEAQ come from the germline V gene (reference sequence). Trimming took 4 bases from V and 1 from J; bases not matched to a gene: 17. The length of the CDR3 is 19 residues. The DNA of the CDR3 is TGTGCCAGCAGCTCCCCTCCGGACAGGCGATTTCTGCGCACAGATACGCAGTATTTT. This encodes CASSSPPDRRFLRTDTQYF.

J is TRBJ1-2 and V is TRBV4-1, with 11 bases identical to TRBD1. Germline loops: CDR1 MGHRA, CDR2 YSYEKL. V lost 5 bases, J lost 4 bases, and 6 bases stayed unmatched. This CDR3 has 15 amino acids. The CDR3 bases are TGCGCCAGCAGCTCCGGGACAGGGGGTTCCTATGGCTACACCTTC. It is translated as CASSSGTGGSYGYTF.

The chain employs TRBV14 and TRBJ2-1; D gene ambiguous. V lost 3 bases and J 0 bases, leaving 12 bases between the germline ends. CDR3 length equals 16 residues. Germline CDR1 is SGHDN and CDR2 is FVKESK. This CDR3 reads CASSHQRWSSYNEQFF. DNA of the CDR3: TGTGCCAGCAGCCACCAACGGTGGAGCTCCTACAATGAGCAGTTCTTC.

The chain carries TRBV7-8 and TRBJ2-7; no reliable D call. V was clipped by 2 bases and J by 3 bases, with 11 bases between them. Germline CDR1 reads SGHVS; CDR2 reads FQNEAQ. The CDR3 covers 14 residues. The CDR3 DNA follows: TGTGCCAGCAGCTTAATCCCCCGCGACTACGAGCAGTACTTC. It yields the protein CASSLIPRDYEQYF.

The chain carries TRBV7-9 and TRBJ1-2; possibly TRBD1 for D (5 bases). The germline CDR1 and CDR2 sequences are SEHNR and FQNEAQ (reference sequence). V lost 3 bases, J lost 6 bases, and 14 bases lay in between. The CDR3 runs to 14 residues. CDR3 in DNA: TGTGCCAGCAGCTTTGCAGGGTCTGGGGATGGCTACACCTTC. It is translated as CASSFAGSGDGYTF.

This chain connects TRBV29-1 to TRBJ1-2; TRBD1 agrees at 7 bases. J was trimmed by 8 bases and V by 7 bases; bases with no gene match: 7. CDR3 size: 11 residues. Germline lookup yields CDR1 SQVTM and CDR2 ANQGSEA. In DNA, the CDR3 is TGCAGCGCTACGACAGGGAAAGGCTACACCTTC. Residues: CSATTGKGYTF. Together with reference TRBV29-1 and TRBJ1-2, the CDR3 gives the full variable domain: SAVISQKPSRDICQRGTSLTIQCQVDSQVTMMFWYRQQPGQSLTLIATANQGSEATYESGFVIDKFPISRPNLTFSTLTVSNMSPEDSSIYLCSATTGKGYTFGSGTRLTVV.

This chain connects TRBV3-1 (or the pseudogene TRBV3-2) to TRBJ2-7, with 10 bases fitting TRBD2. V was pared by 3 bases and J by 5 bases, with 4 bases of the junction left unmatched. Germline CDR1 LGHDT, CDR2 YNNKEL (reference sequence). This CDR3 has 14 residues. The CDR3: CASSQLAGENEQYF. The CDR3, as DNA: TGTGCCAGCAGCCAGCTAGCGGGGGAGAACGAGCAGTACTTC.

This chain uses TRBV5-8 with TRBJ2-7; TRBD2 matches 15 bases. Germline V gene sequence: CDR1 SGHTS, CDR2 YDEGEE. The CDR3 contains 15 residues. Losses at the gene ends were 4 bases for V and 13 bases for J; bases not matched to a gene: 12. The CDR3 DNA reads TGTGCCAGCAGCGCCCCGGGACTAGCGGGGGGCCCTCACTACTTC. This codes for CASSAPGLAGGPHYF.